This record covers a single TCR beta chain. Its target is unknown. The data derive from a study of cytomegalovirus exposure and HLA in healthy donors. Study context: The 120 validation repertoires and the 666 first-cohort repertoires shared a platform, a later analysis reported. Overall study findings and caveats: According to the study, roughly 160 TCR beta chains were cytomegalovirus-associated. The classifier reportedly diagnosed cytomegalovirus status with high specificity and sensitivity.

Clones were read by immunoSEQ multiplex PCR, and TCRdb kept only the in-frame ones, dropping some. The sample records about 260,000 clones, about 90% being singletons. Source material: PBMCs. This clonotype was sampled from a woman aged 25 to 39 in good health and CMV-seronegative.

The CDR3 region is CATRQGFNTGELFF. In nucleotides, the CDR3 is TGCGCCACCAGACAGGGGTTCAACACCGGGGAGCTGTTTTTT. The rearrangement joins TRBV5-1 to TRBJ2-2, with 8 bases fitting TRBD1. The CDR3 runs 14 residues. J gave up 2 bases and V 9 bases, and 6 bases lay outside the gene matches. Germline V gene sequence: CDR1 SGHRS, CDR2 YFSETQ.